The rows below give T cell receptor beta chains drawn from one sample of a study of cytomegalovirus exposure and HLA in healthy donors. TCRdb's copy holds only in-frame clones and misses some; the assay was immunoSEQ multiplex PCR. The profile shows roughly 190,000 clones, around 80% of them singletons. Sequenced: PBMCs. The receptors were sampled from a young woman in good health and CMV-seronegative. Both conserved end residues are part of each CDR3. D genes are given only for firm matches. Only some rows state a clone size, as once, few, many or a class for expanded clones.

clone_size j_call d_call v_call cdr3_nt cdr3_aa
once TRBJ2-7 NA TRBV19 TGTGCCAGTAGGCCGGGATCGAGCTCCTACGAGCAGTACTTC CASRPGSSSYEQYF
NA TRBJ1-1 NA TRBV29-1 TGCAGCGTGCGAGTCACCCTGAACACTGAAGCTTTCTTT CSVRVTLNTEAFF
NA TRBJ1-2 NA TRBV5-4 TGTGCCAGCAGCCGCGAGCTGATGACAGGAAACTATGGCTACACCTTC CASSRELMTGNYGYTF
NA TRBJ2-1 TRBD2 TRBV7-9 TGTGCCAGCAGCTCACCGGGACTAGCGGGGGAAAATGAGCAGTTCTTC CASSSPGLAGENEQFF
NA TRBJ1-1 NA TRBV9 TGTGCCAGCAGCCCCTGGAGGGTAGGGACTGAAGCTTTCTTT CASSPWRVGTEAFF
NA TRBJ2-5 TRBD2 TRBV13 TGTGCCAGCAGCCAGGCGGGGGATTATGGGATGGGAGAGACCCAGTACTTC CASSQAGDYGMGETQYF
NA TRBJ2-1 TRBD1 TRBV6-1 TGTGCCAGCACCCCCGGACAGGGGGAACATGAGCAGTTCTTC CASTPGQGEHEQFF
few TRBJ1-4 NA TRBV30 TGTGCCTGGAGTGTACTCTACGGGGAAAAACTGTTTTTT CAWSVLYGEKLFF
NA TRBJ1-1 NA TRBV7-9 TGTGCCAGCAGCCTTCCTCTGGCCACTGAAGCTTTCTTT CASSLPLATEAFF
once TRBJ1-2 NA TRBV30 TGTGCCTGGAGTGTAAGGGAGGGGGATGGCTACACCTTC CAWSVREGDGYTF
once TRBJ2-1 TRBD1 TRBV7-9 TGTGCCAGCAGCTCGGGACAGGGGGACAATGAGCAGTTCTTC CASSSGQGDNEQFF
NA TRBJ2-1 TRBD1 TRBV9 TGTGCCAGCAGCGTAGGAACCGACAGGGGCCTATCCTACAATGAGCAGTTCTTC CASSVGTDRGLSYNEQFF
once TRBJ2-7 TRBD2 TRBV7-2 TGTGCCAGCAGTTCTGGACTAGCGGGGGTACAGTACTTC CASSSGLAGVQYF
NA TRBJ1-2 TRBD1 TRBV19 TGTGCCAGTAGCGGTCCCAGGGGGACTCTGTATGGCTACACCTTC CASSGPRGTLYGYTF
NA TRBJ1-2 TRBD1 TRBV18 TGTGCCAGCTCTAGATCCGACAGGGGCGGCTATGGCTACACCTTC CASSRSDRGGYGYTF
few TRBJ2-2 NA TRBV6-5 TGTGCCAGCAGCCAACTAGCTGTGAACACCGGGGAGCTGTTTTTT CASSQLAVNTGELFF
NA TRBJ1-4 NA TRBV5-1 TGCGCCAGCAGCTTGGAAGGAGGTCCTAATGAAAAACTGTTTTTT CASSLEGGPNEKLFF
once TRBJ2-1 TRBD2 TRBV7-2 TGTGCCAGCAGCTTAAGCACTAGCGGGTACAATGAGCAGTTCTTC CASSLSTSGYNEQFF
NA TRBJ2-5 NA TRBV7-9 TGTGCCAGCAGCTACGTGATGACAGAAGACCAAGAGACCCAGTACTTC CASSYVMTEDQETQYF
NA TRBJ2-1 TRBD2 TRBV28 TGTGCCAGCAGTTTCCCCTTGACTAGCGGGCATTACAATGAGCAGTTCTTC CASSFPLTSGHYNEQFF
NA TRBJ2-2 NA TRBV6-5 TGTGCCAGCAGTACCTATCAACTGAACACCGGGGAGCTGTTTTTT CASSTYQLNTGELFF
NA TRBJ1-1 TRBD1 TRBV6-1 TGTGCCAGCAGTCCGGGGACAGCGAACACTGAAGCTTTCTTT CASSPGTANTEAFF
once TRBJ1-2 NA TRBV5-8 TGTGCCAGCAGCTTAGGAGGCGAAAACTATGGCTACACCTTC CASSLGGENYGYTF
NA TRBJ2-1 NA TRBV9 TGTGCCAGCAGCGTAGCGGGATACAATGAGCAGTTCTTC CASSVAGYNEQFF
once TRBJ2-7 NA TRBV4-3 TGCGCCAGCAGCCAAGATGTCGGGGGAGCCTACGAGCAGTACTTC CASSQDVGGAYEQYF
once TRBJ2-7 NA TRBV19 TGTGCCAGTGGAGACTACGAGCAGTACTTC CASGDYEQYF
NA TRBJ2-1 NA TRBV5-1 TGCGCCAGCGCGACAAATAGCGGTACGTTGGGAGATGAGCAGTTCTTC CASATNSGTLGDEQFF
NA TRBJ2-5 TRBD1 TRBV19 TGTGCCAGTAGTATCTCAGGGGGCGCGGAGACCCAGTACTTC CASSISGGAETQYF
NA TRBJ1-5 TRBD1 TRBV28 TGTGCCAGCAGTCCCCCATTGACAGGGGATCAGCCCCAGCATTTT CASSPPLTGDQPQHF
NA TRBJ2-1 TRBD1 TRBV4-3 TGCGCCAGCAGCCAAGATCTAGGGACAGGCAGCCTGGGTGAGCAGTTCTTC CASSQDLGTGSLGEQFF
NA TRBJ2-5 NA TRBV6-5 TGTGCCAGCAGGGGGCAGGCGCGGGGAGAAGAGACCCAGTACTTC CASRGQARGEETQYF
NA TRBJ1-1 TRBD1 TRBV5-6 TGTGCCAGCAGTGGGACAGGGGGCATGAACACTGAAGCTTTCTTT CASSGTGGMNTEAFF
NA TRBJ1-3 NA TRBV5-6 TGTGCCAGCAGCTTGGCAGGGATTGCCTCTGGAAACACCATATATTTT CASSLAGIASGNTIYF
few TRBJ1-5 TRBD1 TRBV29-1 TGCAGCGTGAGGACAGGGGTCGGGGATTATCAGCCCCAGCATTTT CSVRTGVGDYQPQHF
few TRBJ2-7 TRBD2 TRBV19 TGTGCCAGTAGTATTCAGGCAGGCGGGAGGTATGAGCAGTACTTC CASSIQAGGRYEQYF
NA TRBJ1-5 TRBD1 TRBV6-5 TGTGCCAGCAGTTACTCGGGACAGGTTAATCAGCCCCAGCATTTT CASSYSGQVNQPQHF
NA TRBJ2-1 TRBD2 TRBV5-6 TGTGCCAGCAGCCCCGGGGGGGGGCCGAATGAGCAGTTCTTC CASSPGGGPNEQFF
NA TRBJ2-3 TRBD1 TRBV6-1 TGTGCCAGCAGGGAACATCCCCGGACAGGGAATACATGGGATACGCAGTATTTT CASREHPRTGNTWDTQYF
NA TRBJ1-5 NA TRBV6-5 TGTGCCAGCATTATAGAAGGGGGTCAGCCCCAGCATTTT CASIIEGGQPQHF
NA TRBJ2-7 NA TRBV7-7 TGTGCCAGCAGCGAGCCGGGGGACTCTTCCTACGAGCAGTACTTC CASSEPGDSSYEQYF
NA TRBJ2-2 NA TRBV19 TGTGCCAGTAGTACCCAGACACTTAACACCGGGGAGCTGTTTTTT CASSTQTLNTGELFF
NA TRBJ2-1 TRBD2 TRBV4-3 TGCGCCAGCAGCCTAGAGCGGGAGTATTCCTACAATGAGCAGTTCTTC CASSLEREYSYNEQFF
once TRBJ1-2 NA TRBV19 TGTGCCAGTAGTCTGTTGTGGGGGCCTGCTAACTATGGCTACACCTTC CASSLLWGPANYGYTF
NA TRBJ1-2 TRBD1 TRBV28 TGTGCCAGCAGTTTTGGACAGGACGCTAACTATGGCTACACCTTC CASSFGQDANYGYTF
NA TRBJ1-5 TRBD1 TRBV19 TGTGCCAGTAGTCCCACAGGGGCTAGCAATCAGCCCCAGCATTTT CASSPTGASNQPQHF
NA TRBJ2-5 NA TRBV7-9 TGTGCCAGCAGCTCACCCGAGGGAGAGACCCAGTACTTC CASSSPEGETQYF
NA TRBJ2-3 TRBD2 TRBV9 TGTGCCAGCAGCGATAGCGGGAGGACAGATACGCAGTATTTT CASSDSGRTDTQYF
NA TRBJ2-5 TRBD2 TRBV6-6 TGTGCCAGCAGTTACGGGACTAGCGGGAGCCAAGAGACCCAGTACTTC CASSYGTSGSQETQYF
NA TRBJ1-5 NA TRBV18 TGTGCCAGCTCACGGCAAGGGGGAGATCAGCCCCAGCATTTT CASSRQGGDQPQHF
NA TRBJ1-2 TRBD1 TRBV30 TGTGCCTGGAGGGGACAGCTAGAAAACTATGGCTACACCTTC CAWRGQLENYGYTF
once TRBJ2-1 NA TRBV5-6 TGTGCCAGCAGCTCAGGGAATATAGGAGGGAATGAGCAGTTCTTC CASSSGNIGGNEQFF
NA TRBJ2-5 TRBD1 TRBV7-9 TGTGCCAGCAGCCCCGGACAGGATGGGGAGACCCAGTACTTC CASSPGQDGETQYF
NA TRBJ1-2 NA TRBV29-1 TGCAGCGTTGGTTACGACACAGTCAGTGGCTACACCTTC CSVGYDTVSGYTF
NA TRBJ2-2 TRBD1 TRBV4-3 TGCGCCAGCAGCCAAGATGGGACAGGGGCCCGCGGGGAGCTGTTTTTT CASSQDGTGARGELFF
NA TRBJ2-2 NA TRBV30 TGTGCCTGGGCGTCTAATCCCGGGGAGCTGTTTTTT CAWASNPGELFF
few TRBJ2-7 TRBD1 TRBV11-2 TGTGCCAGCACCGGACAGGCCCTCGAGCAGTACTTC CASTGQALEQYF